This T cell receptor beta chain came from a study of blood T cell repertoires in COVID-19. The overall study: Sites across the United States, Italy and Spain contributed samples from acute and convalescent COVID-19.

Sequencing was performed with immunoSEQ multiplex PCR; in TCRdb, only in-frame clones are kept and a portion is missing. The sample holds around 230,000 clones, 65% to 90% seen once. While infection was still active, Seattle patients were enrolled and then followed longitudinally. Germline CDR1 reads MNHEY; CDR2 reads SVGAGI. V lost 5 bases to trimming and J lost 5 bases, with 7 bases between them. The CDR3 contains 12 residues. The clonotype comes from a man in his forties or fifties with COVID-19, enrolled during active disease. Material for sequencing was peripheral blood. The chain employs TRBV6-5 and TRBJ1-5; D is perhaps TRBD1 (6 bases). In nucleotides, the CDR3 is TGTGCCAGCAGTCCAGGGGATCAGCCCCAGCATTTT. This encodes CASSPGDQPQHF.